This T cell receptor beta chain appears in the sequencing data of a study of T cell repertoires in ileal Crohn's disease. At the level of the study: Surgery for a complication: stricturing in about 61%, penetrating in 39%.

Study conclusions and caveats: Endoscopic recurrence occurred in every patient whose clonality exceeded 26.8%. Clonal expansions were more frequent in active smokers than non-smokers at surgery.

The CDR3 consists of 14 residues. Trimming removed 3 bases at V and 0 bases at J, with 8 bases between. Germline V gene lookup returns CDR1 SQVTM and CDR2 ANQGSEA. Repertoires were generated with immunoSEQ multiplex PCR, while TCRdb's copy carries only in-frame clones and drops some. There are 3,400 or so clones in the sample; 82% occur only once, and 6% to 9% lies in the top ten. As regards this clone: Its antigen remains unidentified.

The chain recombines TRBV29-1 with TRBJ2-2, with a tentative D call TRBD2 (6 bases). This receptor was obtained from an adult with Crohn's disease. Material: ileal tissue. The CDR3 region has the DNA TGCAGCGTTGAGGCGGGAACGAACACCGGGGAGCTGTTTTTT. This codes for CSVEAGTNTGELFF.